The 17 T cell receptor beta chains below were found in one sample sequenced in a study of T-cell memory formation after mild COVID-19. TCRdb reanalysed the 5' RACE reads using MiXCR and keeps one entry per CDR3 protein. The sample lists hundreds of thousands of distinct CDR3 sequences; roughly 25% were seen once. The sequencing input was PBMCs or a T cell subset sorted from them (not recorded which). The source is an adult woman who had mild COVID-19 (a few samples of this study predate the infection). Cell type and time point are not known.

The V and J genes are TRBV15 and TRBJ2-7, with TRBD1 identical over 7 bases. The CDR3 spans 13 residues. Germline V gene sequence: CDR1 LNHNV, CDR2 YYDKDF (reference sequence). Unmatched junction bases numbered 5, after V lost 5 bases and J lost 4 bases. The CDR3 sequence: CATSVGTAYEQYF. The CDR3 DNA reads as TGTGCCACCAGCGTCGGGACAGCATACGAGCAGTACTTC.

This clonotype has more than one count but fewer than ten. The CDR3 DNA sequence: TGTGCCAGCAGCTTAGGCAGCGGGAGTTGGAACACCGGGGAGCTGTTTTTT. Its protein is CASSLGSGSWNTGELFF. The V and J genes are TRBV11-2 and TRBJ2-2, with 8 bases lining up with TRBD2. This CDR3 has 17 amino acids. V lost 1 base, J lost 1 base, and 5 bases stayed unmatched. Germline V gene data show CDR1 as SGHAT and CDR2 as FQNNGV.

This chain uses TRBV20-1 with TRBJ2-2; 7 positions match TRBD2. Germline lookup yields CDR1 DFQATT and CDR2 SNEGSKA (reference sequence). V shed 3 bases, J shed 8 bases, and the junction held 6 bases outside the gene matches. The CDR3 consists of 13 residues. The CDR3 DNA follows: TGCAGTGCTAGGCCCCGGGAGGTGGGGGAGCTGTTTTTT. Its translation: CSARPREVGELFF.

The chain recombines TRBV3-1 with TRBJ2-7; 10 bases fit TRBD2. J gave up 2 bases and V 4 bases, and 11 bases lay outside the gene matches. CDR1 is LGHDT, CDR2 YNNKEL, per germline (reference sequence). CDR3 length: 17 amino acids. In DNA form, the CDR3 reads TGTGCCAGCAGCCCACACTATTCTAGCGGGAGAACCTACGAGCAGTACTTC. Protein: CASSPHYSSGRTYEQYF.

The rearrangement links TRBV7-9 to TRBJ1-1, with D possibly matching TRBD1 (6 bases). The CDR3 has 14 amino acids. With 2 bases removed from V and 5 bases from J, the gap between germline ends came to 12 bases. Per the germline V gene, CDR1 is SEHNR and CDR2 is FQNEAQ (reference sequence). The CDR3 DNA follows: TGTGCCAGCAGCTTAAAGGGGGTAGCGACTGAAGCTTTCTTT. Its translation: CASSLKGVATEAFF.

This clonotype was counted only a few times. The chain links TRBV5-5 to TRBJ2-1; 7 bases align to TRBD2. After removal of 0 bases from V and 6 bases from J, the junction contained 9 bases not matched to a gene. This CDR3 is built from 16 residues. CDR1 and CDR2 from the germline V gene are SGHKS and YYEKEE (reference sequence). DNA of the CDR3: TGTGCCAGCAGCTTGGCCGGTACTAGCGAGGGCAATGAGCAGTTCTTC. Its translation: CASSLAGTSEGNEQFF.

This clonotype was recorded a few times. V is TRBV4-1 and J is TRBJ2-7, with D possibly being TRBD1 (6 bases). CDR1 is MGHRA, CDR2 YSYEKL, per germline. V lost 5 bases to trimming and J lost 1 base, with 15 bases between them. The CDR3 has 15 amino acids. CDR3: CASSYRVDPSYEQYF. CDR3 sequence (DNA): TGCGCCAGCAGCTACAGGGTGGATCCGTCCTACGAGCAGTACTTC.

CDR3 sequence: CASSPDGVRANYGYTF. CDR3 coding DNA: TGTGCCAGCAGCCCCGATGGGGTCCGAGCTAACTATGGCTACACCTTC. This chain connects TRBV4-2 to TRBJ1-2, with D uncertain. The germline V gene encodes CDR1 LGHNA and CDR2 YNFKEQ. The CDR3 is 16 amino acids. Trimming pared 4 bases from V and 0 bases from J, leaving 15 bases between.

The chain carries TRBV12-3 or TRBV12-4 and TRBJ2-2; D is ambiguous. Deletions cut 2 bases from V and 6 bases from J, with 16 bases between. The CDR3 has 16 residues. The CDR3 DNA follows: TGTGCCAGCAGTTTAAACCGGGTTATTGAGGCCGGGGAGCTGTTTTTT. Translated: CASSLNRVIEAGELFF.

The V call is TRBV5-5, the J call TRBJ1-3; TRBD1 might be the D (5 bases). The CDR3 has 15 residues. With 0 bases removed from V and 2 bases from J, the gap between germline ends came to 9 bases. Germline V gives CDR1 SGHKS, CDR2 YYEKEE (reference sequence). The CDR3 here is CASSLESGTGNTIYF. The CDR3 DNA reads as TGTGCCAGCAGCTTGGAGTCAGGGACTGGAAACACCATATATTTT.

There are a few counts of this clonotype. The chain couples TRBV5-1 to TRBJ2-3; D is tentatively TRBD1 or TRBD2 (5 bases each). Trimming removed 4 bases at V and 2 bases at J, with 11 bases between. The germline CDR1 and CDR2 sequences are SGHRS and YFSETQ. The CDR3 totals 14 residues. CDR3 in DNA: TGCGCCAGCAGCGCCGACGGGACCACAGATACGCAGTATTTT. This sequence encodes CASSADGTTDTQYF.

This clonotype was seen only a few times. This rearrangement joins TRBV5-1 to TRBJ2-3; 7 nucleotides line up with TRBD2. This CDR3 contains 16 residues. The germline gives CDR1 SGHRS, CDR2 YFSETQ. Germline trimming cut 5 bases from V and 0 bases from J; bases unmatched to any gene: 9. The CDR3 DNA sequence: TGCGCCAGCAGTTTTCTAGCGGCGGGTAGCACAGATACGCAGTATTTT. Protein sequence: CASSFLAAGSTDTQYF.

This rearrangement joins TRBV12-3 or TRBV12-4 to TRBJ2-1, with no clear D. This CDR3 comprises 13 residues. Trimming took 4 bases from V and 5 from J, leaving 9 bases between them. Written as DNA, the CDR3 is TGTGCCAGCAGTTCCCTCTTGGACAATGAGCAGTTCTTC. Translating gives CASSSLLDNEQFF.

This clonotype was seen only a few times. This chain links TRBV7-3 with TRBJ2-2; TRBD1 matches 8 bases. This CDR3 region has 16 residues. The germline V gene encodes CDR1 SGHTA and CDR2 FQGTGA. J lost 6 bases, V lost 4 bases, and 10 bases had no gene match. This CDR3 reads CASSSESYRGSGELFF. Here the CDR3 DNA reads TGTGCCAGCAGCTCTGAGTCCTACAGGGGGTCCGGGGAGCTGTTTTTT. Variable domain in full (rest from reference TRBV7-3 and TRBJ2-2): GAGVSQTPSNKVTEKGKYVELRCDPISGHTALYWYRQSLGQGPEFLIYFQGTGAADDSGLPNDRFFAVRPEGSVSTLKIQRTERGDSAVYLCASSSESYRGSGELFFGEGSRLTVL.

This clonotype showed up just a few times. The gene calls are TRBV24-1 and TRBJ2-1; 9 bases map to TRBD1. Germline loops: CDR1 KGHDR, CDR2 SFDVKD. The V and J ends lost 3 bases and 6 bases, in that order; junction bases with no gene match: 5. There are 15 residues in the CDR3. The CDR3 bases are TGTGCCACCAGTGATCTAGGACAGGGGTCCAATGAGCAGTTCTTC. Translating it yields CATSDLGQGSNEQFF.

There are a few counts of this clonotype. The rearrangement joins TRBV6-2 or TRBV6-3 to TRBJ2-1; TRBD2 aligns across 10 bases. CDR1 and CDR2 (germline): MNHEY, SVGEGT. The CDR3 loop spans 13 amino acids. The junction had 1 base not matched to a gene; V was cut back by 6 bases and J by 5 bases. DNA for the CDR3: TGTGCCAGCAGACTAGCGGGAAACAATGAGCAGTTCTTC. This codes for CASRLAGNNEQFF.

V and J are TRBV30 and TRBJ1-2; no clear D gene. The CDR3 covers 11 residues. V dropped 2 bases and J dropped 7 bases, with 8 bases sitting between them. Germline values: CDR1 GTSNPN, CDR2 SVGIG (reference sequence). The CDR3 nucleotides read TGTGCCTGGAGTCGGCTGACTGGCTACACCTTC. Protein: CAWSRLTGYTF.